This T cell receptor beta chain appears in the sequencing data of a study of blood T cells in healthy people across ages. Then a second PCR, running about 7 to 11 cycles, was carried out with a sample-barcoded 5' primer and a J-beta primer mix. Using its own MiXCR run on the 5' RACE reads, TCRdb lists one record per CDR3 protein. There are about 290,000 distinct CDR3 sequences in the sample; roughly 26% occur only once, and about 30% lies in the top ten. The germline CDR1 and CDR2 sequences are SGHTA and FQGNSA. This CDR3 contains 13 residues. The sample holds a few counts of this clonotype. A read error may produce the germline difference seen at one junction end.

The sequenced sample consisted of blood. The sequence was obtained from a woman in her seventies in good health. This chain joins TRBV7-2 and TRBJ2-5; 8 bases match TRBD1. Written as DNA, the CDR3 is TGTGCCAGCAGCCCGTTTGGACAGGGCCTGTCGGACTTC. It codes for CASSPFGQGLSDF.